This T cell receptor beta chain was captured by sequencing in a study of blood T cell repertoires in COVID-19. The wider study: The United States, Italy and Spain provided the acute and convalescent COVID-19 samples. In each case, the material was cDNA or gDNA derived from T cells, B-cell-depleted T cells, or PBMCs.

CDR1 is SEHNR and CDR2 is FQNEAQ in the germline V gene (reference sequence). V lost 3 bases and J lost 6; bases outside the gene matches: 2. This CDR3 is 12 amino acids long. Sequencing was performed with immunoSEQ multiplex PCR; in TCRdb, only in-frame clones are kept and a portion is missing. Here the sample spans approximately 300,000 clones, more than 75% being singletons. The genes are TRBV7-9 and TRBJ2-7, with TRBD2 identical over 7 bases. The sequencing input was peripheral blood. The sequence was obtained from a woman between 45 and 65 years old with acute or convalescent COVID-19. The chain's CDR3 is CASSFGEGEQYF. The CDR3 DNA is TGTGCCAGCAGCTTTGGGGAGGGCGAGCAGTACTTC.